The 32 T cell receptor beta chains listed next were all sequenced from one sample in a study of shared clonotypes between healthy human individuals. Method: immunoSEQ multiplex PCR; TCRdb's copy keeps in-frame clones and lacks some. Of under 300,000 clones listed, 65% are singletons. Sequenced: memory CD4+ T cells sorted from blood. Subset meaning: CD45RA-negative fraction. All receptors come from a man aged 25-45 years in good health.

This sequence joins TRBV28 and TRBJ1-1; TRBD1 matches at 7 bases. Germline V gene sequence: CDR1 MDHEN, CDR2 SYDVKM. CDR3 length equals 14 residues. The trim removed 8 bases at V and 3 bases at J, leaving 9 bases unmatched. CDR3 in DNA: TGTGCCAGCCTACCGACAGGGCGGGACACTGAAGCTTTCTTT. Protein: CASLPTGRDTEAFF.

This clone has ten or more counts. Other DNA sequences of this sample code for an identical CDR3. The chain uses TRBV28 and TRBJ1-1; D unresolved. Germline V gene data show CDR1 as MDHEN and CDR2 as SYDVKM. V shed 7 bases and J shed 4 bases, with 13 bases lying between them. There are 13 residues in the CDR3. CDR3 bases: TGTGCCAGCACCACAAGGGCCCGCACTGAAGCTTTCTTT. The encoded protein is CASTTRARTEAFF. The whole variable domain, remainder taken from reference TRBV28 and TRBJ1-1, is DVKVTQSSRYLVKRTGEKVFLECVQDMDHENMFWYRQDPGLGLRLIYFSYDVKMKEKGDIPEGYSVSREKKERFSLILESASTNQTSMYLCASTTRARTEAFFGQGTRLTVV.

This clone was picked up a small number of times. DNA for the CDR3: TGCAGCGTTCATGGAGGGACTAGCGGGAGTATCTACGAGCAGTACTTC. This translates into CSVHGGTSGSIYEQYF. This chain uses TRBV29-1 with TRBJ2-7, with 14 positions matching TRBD2. The junction had 9 bases not matched to a gene; V was cut back by 5 bases and J by 3 bases. The CDR3 totals 16 residues. CDR1 and CDR2 from the germline V gene are SQVTM and ANQGSEA.

This chain connects TRBV9 to TRBJ2-1, with a possible D match to TRBD2 (6 bases). Between the trimmed V and J ends, which lost 0 bases and 4 bases, there was a span of 11 bases. The CDR3 totals 15 residues. The V gene's germline CDR1 is SGDLS and CDR2 YYNGEE. CDR3: CASSVGPGDYNEQFF. CDR3 DNA: TGTGCCAGCAGCGTAGGTCCGGGAGATTACAATGAGCAGTTCTTC.

The chain combines TRBV19 with TRBJ1-4; D gene unclear. From germline, CDR1 is LNHDA and CDR2 SQIVND (reference sequence). V lost 3 bases and J lost 0, with 5 bases in between. The CDR3 loop spans 14 amino acids. The CDR3 loop is CASSMRATNEKLFF. The CDR3 DNA reads TGTGCCAGTAGTATGAGAGCAACTAATGAAAAACTGTTTTTT.

This chain joins TRBV7-2 and TRBJ2-5; D not certain. Trimming pared 3 bases from V and 0 bases from J, leaving 5 bases between. Germline V gene data show CDR1 as SGHTA and CDR2 as FQGNSA. This CDR3 has 13 residues. The CDR3 region has the DNA TGTGCCAGCAGCTTGCCGGACCAAGAGACCCAGTACTTC. Translating it yields CASSLPDQETQYF.

This clone was counted a few times. This rearrangement joins TRBV7-2 to TRBJ1-1; a weak D match, TRBD1 (6 bases). The V end was cut by 1 base, the J end by 5 bases, with 14 bases between. CDR1 and CDR2 (germline): SGHTA, FQGNSA. The CDR3 extends over 15 amino acids. The CDR3 protein is CASSLDSGAWTEAFF. In nucleotides, the CDR3 is TGTGCCAGCAGCTTAGATTCAGGGGCCTGGACTGAAGCTTTCTTT.

The chain uses TRBV6-5 and TRBJ1-2; 7 bases fit TRBD1. The CDR3 length is 16 residues. CDR1 is MNHEY and CDR2 is SVGAGI in the germline V gene. Trimming cost V 2 bases and J 0 bases; bases outside gene matches: 6. In DNA form, the CDR3 reads TGTGCCAGCAGTTACGTAGGGGGCCAGGCTAACTATGGCTACACCTTC. Its protein is CASSYVGGQANYGYTF.

The rearrangement uses TRBV7-6 and TRBJ1-3; 7 bases line up with TRBD1. Germline-derived CDR1 and CDR2 are SGHVS and FNYEAQ. The CDR3 is 17 amino acids. Trimming removed 7 bases from V and 0 bases from J; junction bases left unmatched: 12. The CDR3: CASKPVPGGSSGNTIYF. CDR3 nucleotides: TGTGCCAGCAAACCAGTCCCAGGGGGATCCTCTGGAAACACCATATATTTT.

The CDR3 protein is CASRTGTGSMNTEAFF. In DNA, the CDR3 is TGTGCCAGCAGAACCGGGACAGGTAGCATGAACACTGAAGCTTTCTTT. The V call is TRBV2, the J call TRBJ1-1; 8 bases agree with TRBD1. This CDR3 is 16 amino acids long. Trimming cost V 6 bases and J 0 bases; bases outside gene matches: 9. CDR1 and CDR2 (germline): SNHLY, FYNNEI.

V and J are TRBV25-1 and TRBJ2-1; 16 bases are shared with TRBD2. This CDR3 comprises 16 residues. Trimming at V came to 4 bases and at J to 8 bases, leaving 5 bases not matched to a gene. CDR1 is MGHDK and CDR2 is SYGVNS in the germline V gene. The CDR3, as DNA: TGTGCCAGCAGTGTGCCCGGGACTAGCGGGAGGGATGAGCAGTTCTTC. Residues: CASSVPGTSGRDEQFF. Complete variable domain (other parts from reference TRBV25-1 and TRBJ2-1): EADIYQTPRYLVIGTGKKITLECSQTMGHDKMYWYQQDPGMELHLIHYSYGVNSTEKGDLSSESTVSRIRTEHFPLTLESARPSHTSQYLCASSVPGTSGRDEQFFGPGTRLTVL.

The genes are TRBV6-1 and TRBJ1-2; D remains unclear. V lost 0 bases and J lost 4, with 12 bases in between. Germline CDR1 and CDR2: MNHNS and SASEGT. This CDR3 has 15 residues. CDR3 region: CASSEASSGSYGYTF. The CDR3 nucleotides read TGTGCCAGCAGTGAAGCGAGTTCGGGCTCCTATGGCTACACCTTC.

The V call is TRBV6-6, the J call TRBJ2-3; 11 bases match TRBD2. Germline CDR1 MNHNY, CDR2 SVGAGI (reference sequence). CDR3 size: 15 residues. The V segment lost 3 bases and the J segment 4 bases; nucleotides outside the gene matches: 3. DNA of the CDR3: TGTGCCAGCAGTTATCCTAGCGGGAGGTCAGATACGCAGTATTTT. Translation gives CASSYPSGRSDTQYF.

The sample holds a few counts of this clone. The V call is TRBV10-1, the J call TRBJ2-1; 7 nucleotides agree with TRBD2. Per the germline V gene, CDR1 is WNHNN and CDR2 is SYGVQD (reference sequence). V shed 2 bases, J shed 4 bases, and the junction held 2 bases outside the gene matches. This CDR3 comprises 14 residues. The CDR3 reads CASSETAGYNEQFF. The CDR3 nucleotides read TGCGCCAGCAGTGAGACAGCGGGATACAATGAGCAGTTCTTC.

The chain has TRBV9 and TRBJ2-1; 12 bases fit TRBD2. CDR1 SGDLS and CDR2 YYNGEE come from the germline V gene. This CDR3 spans 18 amino acids. Germline trimming cut 8 bases from V and 0 bases from J; bases unmatched to any gene: 12. The CDR3 spells CARTASGRALSSYNEQFF. For the CDR3, the DNA is TGTGCCAGGACTGCTAGCGGGAGGGCCCTGAGCTCCTACAATGAGCAGTTCTTC. The full variable domain, its missing parts supplied by reference TRBV9 and TRBJ2-1, is DSGVTQTPKHLITATGQRVTLRCSPRSGDLSVYWYQQSLDQGLQFLIQYYNGEERAKGNILERFSAQQFPDLHSELNLSSLELGDSALYFCARTASGRALSSYNEQFFGPGTRLTVL.

This rearrangement joins TRBV6-1 to TRBJ1-2; D is unclear. Germline CDR1 is MNHNS and CDR2 is SASEGT. Between the trimmed V and J ends, which lost 7 bases and 6 bases, there was a span of 21 bases. The CDR3 covers 15 residues. CDR3 sequence reads: CASTSRWVTTDGYTF. For the CDR3, the DNA is TGTGCCAGCACCTCGAGGTGGGTTACGACTGATGGCTACACCTTC.

The table lists this clone with many counts. The chain links TRBV7-9 to TRBJ2-7; D gene ambiguous. CDR1 and CDR2 (germline): SEHNR, FQNEAQ (reference sequence). The CDR3 runs 13 residues. Trimming cost V 4 bases and J 4 bases, with 11 bases left between them. CDR3 bases: TGTGCCAGCAGCTCGAAGGGCAAATACGAGCAGTACTTC. As protein: CASSSKGKYEQYF.

As to this clone: A read error is possible here, since a much larger clone lies one base away. The sample carries other DNA sequences with the same CDR3. V is TRBV29-1 and J is TRBJ1-4; D remains unclear. CDR1 and CDR2 from the germline V gene are SQVTM and ANQGSEA. This CDR3 comprises 13 residues. CDR3 sequence (DNA): TGTAGCGTTGATTCCATCGAGGGTGAAAAACTGTTTTTT. Residues: CSVDSIEGEKLFF.

The chain couples TRBV19 to TRBJ1-2; 8 bases line up with TRBD1. The V gene's germline CDR1 is LNHDA and CDR2 SQIVND (reference sequence). V lost 4 bases to trimming and J lost 6 bases; unmatched junction nucleotides: 13. CDR3 length equals 16 residues. The CDR3 region has the DNA TGTGCCAGTAGTACCGGGACAGGACTACCAACTAATGGCTACACCTTC. It specifies CASSTGTGLPTNGYTF.

The chain joins TRBV11-2 to TRBJ1-1; a possible D gene is TRBD1 (6 bases). The CDR3 extends over 16 amino acids. Germline CDR1 is SGHAT and CDR2 is FQNNGV. The V end was cut by 5 bases, the J end by 2 bases, with 18 bases between. CDR3: CASSIQGGRGNTEAFF. The CDR3 DNA sequence: TGTGCCAGCAGCATACAGGGAGGTCGAGGAAACACTGAAGCTTTCTTT.

J is TRBJ1-2 and V is TRBV27; no firm D call. The V gene's germline CDR1 is MNHEY and CDR2 SMNVEV (reference sequence). This CDR3 has 14 residues. The V end lost 2 bases, the J end lost 8 bases, and 15 bases lay between the germline ends. CDR3 residues: CASSLNPGISGYTF. For the CDR3, the DNA is TGTGCCAGCAGTTTAAACCCGGGAATTTCCGGCTACACCTTC.

The V call is TRBV28, the J call TRBJ1-5; D possibly corresponds to TRBD1 (5 bases). V was clipped by 3 bases and J by 6 bases, with 21 bases between them. Germline loops: CDR1 MDHEN, CDR2 SYDVKM. The CDR3 covers 17 residues. CDR3 amino acids: CASSFVGASPSGQPQHF. DNA for the CDR3: TGTGCCAGCAGTTTTGTCGGGGCCTCCCCCAGTGGTCAGCCCCAGCATTTT. Using reference TRBV28 and TRBJ1-5 for the parts outside the CDR3, the full variable domain is DVKVTQSSRYLVKRTGEKVFLECVQDMDHENMFWYRQDPGLGLRLIYFSYDVKMKEKGDIPEGYSVSREKKERFSLILESASTNQTSMYLCASSFVGASPSGQPQHFGDGTRLSIL.

The CDR3 coding sequence is TGTGCCAGCAGCTTAGAGGACGGAACCTACGAGCAGTACTTC. Protein: CASSLEDGTYEQYF. This chain joins TRBV13 and TRBJ2-7; D gene uncertain. V lost 1 base to trimming and J lost 2 bases, with 9 bases between them. This CDR3 is built from 14 residues. The germline gives CDR1 PRHDT, CDR2 FYEKMQ (reference sequence).

This clone showed up just once. The chain has TRBV9 and TRBJ2-7; TRBD2 is a possible D gene (7 bases). Trimming pared 0 bases from V and 7 bases from J, leaving 17 bases between. This CDR3 is 15 amino acids long. Germline loops: CDR1 SGDLS, CDR2 YYNGEE. CDR3 coding DNA: TGTGCCAGCAGCGTAGCCACGGGGGGCCTCAGTGAGCAGTACTTC. This encodes CASSVATGGLSEQYF.

The V gene is TRBV19, the J gene TRBJ1-1; D is possibly TRBD1 (6 bases). This CDR3 is built from 15 residues. Germline loops: CDR1 LNHDA, CDR2 SQIVND (reference sequence). The V end lost 7 bases, the J end lost 5 bases, and 20 bases lay between the germline ends. CDR3 region: CASTSGRGENTEAFF. Here the CDR3 DNA reads TGTGCCAGTACATCTGGCAGGGGAGAAAATACTGAAGCTTTCTTT. The variable domain in full, with the rest retrieved from reference TRBV19 and TRBJ1-1, is DGGITQSPKYLFRKEGQNVTLSCEQNLNHDAMYWYRQDPGQGLRLIYYSQIVNDFQKGDIAEGYSVSREKKESFPLTVTSAQKNPTAFYLCASTSGRGENTEAFFGQGTRLTVV.

The chain has TRBV18 and TRBJ2-1, with TRBD2 matching over 10 bases. Germline CDR1 and CDR2: KGHSH and LQKENI. V lost 0 bases, J lost 3 bases, and 2 bases stayed unmatched. The CDR3 length is 16 residues. The CDR3 DNA sequence: TGTGCCAGCTCACCACCGAGGACTAGCGGCTACAATGAGCAGTTCTTC. As protein: CASSPPRTSGYNEQFF. The full variable domain, completed using reference TRBV18 and TRBJ2-1, is NAGVMQNPRHLVRRRGQEARLRCSPMKGHSHVYWYRQLPEEGLKFMVYLQKENIIDESGMPKERFSAEFPKEGPSILRIQQVVRGDSAAYFCASSPPRTSGYNEQFFGPGTRLTVL.

The J gene is TRBJ2-7, the V gene TRBV6-1; TRBD2 aligns across 7 bases. Germline CDR1 reads MNHNS; CDR2 reads SASEGT. The CDR3 sequence is 12 residues long. Here the CDR3 DNA reads TGTGCCAGCAGTGAAGCGCGGGGACTACGTTTCGTC. This sequence encodes CASSEARGLRFV.

The rearrangement links TRBV30 to TRBJ2-5; D is ambiguous. Trimming took off 3 bases at V and 5 bases at J, with 10 bases between the two ends. CDR3 length: 12 residues. CDR1 and CDR2 from the germline V gene are GTSNPN and SVGIG (reference sequence). Here the CDR3 DNA reads TGTGCCTGGAGCCCCCGTAGGGAGACCCAGTACTTC. It translates to CAWSPRRETQYF.

CDR3 sequence reads: CASSSRDRTGGELFF. The CDR3 DNA reads TGCGCCAGCAGCAGCCGGGACAGGACTGGCGGGGAGCTGTTTTTT. The V gene is TRBV4-1, the J gene TRBJ2-2; 8 bases are shared with TRBD1. The CDR3 is 15 residues long. Germline lookup yields CDR1 MGHRA and CDR2 YSYEKL. J lost 7 bases, V lost 5 bases, and 9 bases had no gene match.

The chain employs TRBV4-3 and TRBJ2-7, with 7 bases identical to TRBD2. CDR1 is LGHNA and CDR2 is YSLEER in the germline V gene. This CDR3 has 18 residues. The V and J ends lost 3 bases and 1 base, in that order; junction bases with no gene match: 15. CDR3 sequence reads: CASSQDTPIRGLSYEQYF. CDR3 nucleotide sequence: TGCGCCAGCAGCCAGGATACCCCCATAAGGGGACTATCCTACGAGCAGTACTTC.

This sequence joins TRBV7-9 and TRBJ1-5; TRBD1 matches 8 bases. CDR1 SEHNR and CDR2 FQNEAQ come from the germline V gene (reference sequence). The trim removed 5 bases at V and 4 bases at J, leaving 4 bases unmatched. The CDR3 length is 14 residues. The chain's CDR3 is CASSAQGANQPQHF. DNA of the CDR3: TGTGCCAGCAGCGCTCAGGGGGCGAATCAGCCCCAGCATTTT.

The table lists this clone with a count of one. The rearrangement links TRBV7-8 to TRBJ2-7; 7 bases map to TRBD1. The germline gives CDR1 SGHVS, CDR2 FQNEAQ. V shed 5 bases, J shed 6 bases, and the junction held 10 bases outside the gene matches. The CDR3 is 14 residues long. The CDR3 DNA follows: TGTGCCAGCAGCCCGACAGGGATCCCGGCCGAGCAGTACTTC. Encoded protein: CASSPTGIPAEQYF. Filled out from reference TRBV7-8 and TRBJ2-7, the complete variable domain reads GAGVSQSPRYKVAKRGQDVALRCDPISGHVSLFWYQQALGQGPEFLTYFQNEAQLDKSGLPSDRFFAERPEGSVSTLKIQRTQQEDSAVYLCASSPTGIPAEQYFGPGTRLTVT.